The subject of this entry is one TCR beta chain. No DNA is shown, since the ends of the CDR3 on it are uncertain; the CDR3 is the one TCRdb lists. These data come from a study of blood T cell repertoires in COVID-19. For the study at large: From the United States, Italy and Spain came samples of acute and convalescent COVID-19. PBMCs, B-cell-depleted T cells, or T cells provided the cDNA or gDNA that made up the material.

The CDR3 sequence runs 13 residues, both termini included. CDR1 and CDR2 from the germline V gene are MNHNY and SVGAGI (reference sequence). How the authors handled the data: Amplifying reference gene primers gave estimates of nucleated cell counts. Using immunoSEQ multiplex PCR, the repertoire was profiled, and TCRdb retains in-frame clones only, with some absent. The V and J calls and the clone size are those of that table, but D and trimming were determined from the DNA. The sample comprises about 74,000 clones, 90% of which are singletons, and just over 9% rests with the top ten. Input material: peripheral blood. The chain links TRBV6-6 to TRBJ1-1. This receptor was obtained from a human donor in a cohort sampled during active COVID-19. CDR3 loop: CASSSSGNTEAFF.